Listed below are T cell receptor beta chains from one sample, sequenced in a study of blood T cell repertoires in COVID-19. Generated by immunoSEQ multiplex PCR, the TCRdb table keeps only in-frame clones and is missing some. This sample carries some 150,000 clones, roughly 80% of them seen once, and the ten largest clones take roughly 2.2%. Specimen: peripheral blood. Receptors originate from a man aged 70 or older with acute or convalescent COVID-19. CDR3s include the opening cysteine and the closing phenylalanine or tryptophan. D genes are given only for firm matches. Only some rows state a clone size, as once, few, many or a class for expanded clones.

size,D,J,V,DNA,CDR3
-,TRBD1,TRBJ2-7,TRBV6-5,TGTGCCAGCGAATCTACAGGGGTGGGCTCCTACGAGCAGTACTTC,CASESTGVGSYEQYF
-,-,TRBJ1-4,TRBV30,TGTGCCTGGTCACACGGGTATACTGCAACTAATGAAAAACTGTTTTTT,CAWSHGYTATNEKLFF
once,TRBD1,TRBJ1-6,TRBV3-1/TRBV3-2,TGTGCCAGCAGCCTCGACGGGACAGATAATTCACCCCTCCACTTT,CASSLDGTDNSPLHF
-,TRBD1,TRBJ2-7,TRBV6-5,TGTGCCAGCAGTCACAGGGGGCGAAACGAGCAGTACTTC,CASSHRGRNEQYF
-,TRBD1,TRBJ1-4,TRBV6-5,TGTGCCAGCTCCCTACAGGGGGCGGGTAATGAAAAACTGTTTTTT,CASSLQGAGNEKLFF
once,-,TRBJ1-4,TRBV7-9,TGTGCCAGCAGCCCCGGCGGCAGGGGAGGGGAAAAACTGTTTTTT,CASSPGGRGGEKLFF
-,-,TRBJ2-1,TRBV4-2,TGTGCCAGCAGCCAGCCTGACAGACGTGAGCAGTTCTTC,CASSQPDRREQFF
-,TRBD2,TRBJ2-5,TRBV2,TGTGCCAGCAGTGAAATTGCGGGGGGGCTCGAGACCCAGTACTTC,CASSEIAGGLETQYF
-,TRBD1,TRBJ2-7,TRBV30,TGTGCCTGGAGCCGGGACAGGGGCCCTTACGAGCAGTACTTC,CAWSRDRGPYEQYF
once,TRBD1,TRBJ1-2,TRBV10-2,TGCGCCAGCAGTGCCGGGAGACAGGGAATTAACTATGGCTACACCTTC,CASSAGRQGINYGYTF
-,TRBD1,TRBJ1-6,TRBV27,TGTGCCAGCAGTCCAATGCCGGGACAGGGGGTCTCCTATAATTCACCCCTCCACTTT,CASSPMPGQGVSYNSPLHF
-,TRBD2,TRBJ2-3,TRBV6-2/TRBV6-3,TGTGCCAGCAGCCTGGACTTAGGACTAGTCTCAACAACAGATACGCAGTATTTT,CASSLDLGLVSTTDTQYF
-,-,TRBJ1-2,TRBV7-9,TGTGCCAGCAGCTTAGGAGCTCCAATGGGGGCCCTCAACAGCTATGGCTACACCTTC,CASSLGAPMGALNSYGYTF
-,-,TRBJ2-7,TRBV4-1,TGCGCCAGCAGCCATCCGTCAACAGATACCTCCTACGAGCAGTACTTC,CASSHPSTDTSYEQYF
-,TRBD1,TRBJ1-3,TRBV27,TGTGCCAGCAGTCCATGGACAGGGGGGTTTGGCGGAAACACCATATATTTT,CASSPWTGGFGGNTIYF
-,-,TRBJ2-3,TRBV5-1,TGCGCCAGCAGCTTGGAGAGCGGTAGCACAGATACGCAGTATTTT,CASSLESGSTDTQYF
-,-,TRBJ2-1,TRBV5-6,TGTGCCAGCAGCTCCTTAGTGATACCGAACAATGAGCAGTTCTTC,CASSSLVIPNNEQFF
-,TRBD2,TRBJ2-1,TRBV7-3,TGTGCCAGCAGCCTCCGACCGGGAGGGGATATCAATGAGCAGTTCTTC,CASSLRPGGDINEQFF
many,TRBD1,TRBJ2-3,TRBV6-5,TGTGCCAGCAGTAATCCGGGACAGGGGCAGTATTTT,CASSNPGQGQYF
-,TRBD2,TRBJ2-1,TRBV19,TGTGCCAGTAGTCCCCGGGGACTAGCGGGGGACCACTACAATGAGCAGTTCTTC,CASSPRGLAGDHYNEQFF
-,-,TRBJ2-7,TRBV7-9,TGTGCCAGCAGCTTAGGACGGGGGACTGCCTACGAGCAGTACTTC,CASSLGRGTAYEQYF
-,-,TRBJ2-1,TRBV7-9,TGTGCCAGCAGTCTTGGCGACGGGATAAGTAAGCAGTTCTTC,CASSLGDGISKQFF
-,TRBD2,TRBJ2-1,TRBV28,TGTGCCAGCAGTTCCCTGGGACTAGCGAAAACAGAGCAGTTCTTC,CASSSLGLAKTEQFF